This paragraph reports one T cell receptor (beta chain). Its antigen is not identified. Profiling relied on immunoSEQ multiplex PCR, and the TCRdb table lists in-frame clones only, not all of them. The table shows around 36,000 clones, with approximately 67% occurring only once. CDR1 is LGHNA and CDR2 is YSLEER in the germline V gene. The CDR3 spans 15 residues. The junction had 4 bases not matched to a gene; V was cut back by 1 base and J by 2 bases. This specimen comes from a study of monozygotic twins with cystic fibrosis. General study results and limits: Low clonality (median around 0.0095) suggested a mostly naive repertoire. Monozygotic CF twin pairs shared significantly more nucleotide-identical clonotypes than unrelated CF individuals did.

This TCR came from a girl under 18 with cystic fibrosis. Material: blood. The gene calls are TRBV4-3 and TRBJ1-2; 7 nucleotides match TRBD1. The CDR3 sequence: CASSQAAGQNYGYTF. CDR3 nucleotide sequence: TGCGCCAGCAGCCAAGCGGCGGGACAGAACTATGGCTACACCTTC.